This T cell receptor beta chain was observed in a study of cytomegalovirus exposure and HLA in healthy donors. In the study overall: An analysis done earlier identified some 120 million unique TCR beta sequences from about 179 million T cells. Study outcomes and limitations: A later analysis found that most CMV-associated TCR beta chains appeared HLA-restricted.

A single count supports this clone. What it binds is not known. PCR was performed using 60 Vbeta and 13 Jbeta primers. Assay: immunoSEQ multiplex PCR; the TCRdb copy retains only in-frame clones and omits some. The table shows roughly 160,000 clones, with over 60% occurring only once. The V gene's germline CDR1 is MDHEN and CDR2 SYDVKM. This CDR3 has 16 amino acids. V was clipped by 1 base and J by 2 bases, with 12 bases between them. This TCR came from a man in his forties or fifties in good health and CMV-seropositive. V is TRBV28 and J is TRBJ1-5; D may be TRBD1 (6 bases). Sequenced input: PBMCs. The CDR3 protein is CASSLYGRGGNQPQHF. The CDR3 DNA follows: TGTGCCAGCAGTTTATACGGCAGGGGAGGCAATCAGCCCCAGCATTTT.